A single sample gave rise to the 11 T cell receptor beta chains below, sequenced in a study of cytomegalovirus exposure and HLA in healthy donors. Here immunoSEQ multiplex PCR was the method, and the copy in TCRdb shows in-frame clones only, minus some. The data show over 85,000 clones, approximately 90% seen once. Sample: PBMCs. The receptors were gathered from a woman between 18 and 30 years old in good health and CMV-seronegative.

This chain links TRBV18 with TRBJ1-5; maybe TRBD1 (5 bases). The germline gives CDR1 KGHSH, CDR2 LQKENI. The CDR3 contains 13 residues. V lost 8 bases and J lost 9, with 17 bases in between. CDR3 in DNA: TGTGCCAGCAAAAGGGACTCACGGCGGCCCCAGCATTTT. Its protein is CASKRDSRRPQHF. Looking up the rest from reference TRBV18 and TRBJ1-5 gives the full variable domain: NAGVMQNPRHLVRRRGQEARLRCSPMKGHSHVYWYRQLPEEGLKFMVYLQKENIIDESGMPKERFSAEFPKEGPSILRIQQVVRGDSAAYFCASKRDSRRPQHFGDGTRLSIL.

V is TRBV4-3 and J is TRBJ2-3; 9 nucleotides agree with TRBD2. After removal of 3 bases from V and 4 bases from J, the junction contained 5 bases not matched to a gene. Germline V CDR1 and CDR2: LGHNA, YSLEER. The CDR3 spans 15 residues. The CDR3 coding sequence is TGCGCCAGCAGCCAGCGGGAGGGCCATCCAGATACGCAGTATTTT. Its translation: CASSQREGHPDTQYF.

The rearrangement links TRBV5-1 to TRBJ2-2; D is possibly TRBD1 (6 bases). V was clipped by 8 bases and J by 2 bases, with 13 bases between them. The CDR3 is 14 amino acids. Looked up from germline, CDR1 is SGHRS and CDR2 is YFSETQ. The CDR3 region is CASMLGQNTGELFF. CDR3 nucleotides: TGCGCCAGTATGTTGGGACAAAACACCGGGGAGCTGTTTTTT.

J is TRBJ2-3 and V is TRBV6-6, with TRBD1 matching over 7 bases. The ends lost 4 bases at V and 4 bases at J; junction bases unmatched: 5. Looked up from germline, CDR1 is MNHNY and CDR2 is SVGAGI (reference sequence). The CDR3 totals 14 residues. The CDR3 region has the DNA TGTGCCAGCAGTTTGCCCCAGGGGGCAGATACGCAGTATTTT. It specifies CASSLPQGADTQYF.

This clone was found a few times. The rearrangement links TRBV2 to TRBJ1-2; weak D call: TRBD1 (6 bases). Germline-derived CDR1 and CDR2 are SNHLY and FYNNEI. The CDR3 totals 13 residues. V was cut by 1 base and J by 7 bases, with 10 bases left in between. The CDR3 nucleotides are TGTGCCAGCAGTGAAGACAGGGCTAGTGGCTACACCTTC. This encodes CASSEDRASGYTF.

CDR3 protein: CASSLGVGPAGTYEQYF. CDR3 sequence (DNA): TGTGCCAGCAGCTTAGGGGTGGGGCCGGCCGGGACTTACGAGCAGTACTTC. The chain combines TRBV7-9 with TRBJ2-7, with D maybe TRBD2 (6 bases). The V end lost 1 base, the J end lost 4 bases, and 20 bases lay between the germline ends. Germline CDR1 and CDR2: SEHNR and FQNEAQ (reference sequence). The CDR3 consists of 17 residues.

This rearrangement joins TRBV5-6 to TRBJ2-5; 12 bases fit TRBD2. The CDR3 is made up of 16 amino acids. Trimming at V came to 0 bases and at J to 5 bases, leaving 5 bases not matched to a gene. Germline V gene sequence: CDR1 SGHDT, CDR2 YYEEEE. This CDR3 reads CASSLGTSGVGETQYF. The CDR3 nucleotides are TGTGCCAGCAGCTTGGGGACTAGCGGGGTAGGGGAGACCCAGTACTTC.

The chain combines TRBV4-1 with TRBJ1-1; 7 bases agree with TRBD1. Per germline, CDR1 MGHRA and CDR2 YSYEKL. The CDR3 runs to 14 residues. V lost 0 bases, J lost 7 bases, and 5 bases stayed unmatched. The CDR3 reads CASSQEPTGNEAFF. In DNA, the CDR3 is TGCGCCAGCAGCCAAGAGCCGACAGGGAATGAAGCTTTCTTT.

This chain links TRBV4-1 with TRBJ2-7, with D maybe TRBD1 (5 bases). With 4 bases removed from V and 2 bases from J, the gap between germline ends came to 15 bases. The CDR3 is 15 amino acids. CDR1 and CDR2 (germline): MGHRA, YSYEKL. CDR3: CASSPAQGGAYEQYF. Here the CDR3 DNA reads TGCGCCAGCAGCCCGGCCCAGGGTGGGGCCTACGAGCAGTACTTC.

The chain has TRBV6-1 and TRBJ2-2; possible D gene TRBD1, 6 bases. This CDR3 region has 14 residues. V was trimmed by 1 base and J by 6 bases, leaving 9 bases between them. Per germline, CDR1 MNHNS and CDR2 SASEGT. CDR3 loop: CASSEGRGAGELFF. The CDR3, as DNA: TGTGCCAGCAGTGAAGGCAGGGGAGCCGGGGAGCTGTTTTTT.

CDR3 residues: CASSLVQVHSYEQYF. CDR3 DNA: TGTGCCAGCAGTTTAGTGCAGGTCCACTCCTACGAGCAGTACTTC. The rearrangement uses TRBV28 and TRBJ2-7; D is ambiguous. CDR1 is MDHEN, CDR2 SYDVKM, per germline. The length of the CDR3 is 15 residues. V lost 2 bases to trimming and J lost 0 bases, with 11 bases between them.